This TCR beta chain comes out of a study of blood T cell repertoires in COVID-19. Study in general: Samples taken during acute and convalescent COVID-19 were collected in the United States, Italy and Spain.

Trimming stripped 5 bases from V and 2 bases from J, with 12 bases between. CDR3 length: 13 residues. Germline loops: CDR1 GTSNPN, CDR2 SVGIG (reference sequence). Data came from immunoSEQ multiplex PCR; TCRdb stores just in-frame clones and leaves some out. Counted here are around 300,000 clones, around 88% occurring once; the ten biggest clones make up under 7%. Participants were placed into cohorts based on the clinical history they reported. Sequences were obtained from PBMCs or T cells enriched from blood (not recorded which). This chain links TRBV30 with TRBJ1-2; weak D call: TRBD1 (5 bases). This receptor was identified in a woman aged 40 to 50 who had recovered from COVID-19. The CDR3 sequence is CAWGAGRNYGYTF. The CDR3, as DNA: TGTGCCTGGGGGGCTGGGAGAAACTATGGCTACACCTTC.